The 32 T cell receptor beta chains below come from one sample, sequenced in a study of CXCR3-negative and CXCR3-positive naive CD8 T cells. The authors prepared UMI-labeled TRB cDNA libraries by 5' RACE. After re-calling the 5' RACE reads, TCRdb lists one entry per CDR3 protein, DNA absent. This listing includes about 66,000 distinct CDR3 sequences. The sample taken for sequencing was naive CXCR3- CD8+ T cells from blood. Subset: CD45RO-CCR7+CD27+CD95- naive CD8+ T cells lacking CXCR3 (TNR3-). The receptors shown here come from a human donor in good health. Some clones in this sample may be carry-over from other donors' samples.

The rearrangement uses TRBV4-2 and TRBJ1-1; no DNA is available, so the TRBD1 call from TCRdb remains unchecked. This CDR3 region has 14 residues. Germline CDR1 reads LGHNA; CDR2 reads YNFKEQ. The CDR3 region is CASSQSTENTEAFF.

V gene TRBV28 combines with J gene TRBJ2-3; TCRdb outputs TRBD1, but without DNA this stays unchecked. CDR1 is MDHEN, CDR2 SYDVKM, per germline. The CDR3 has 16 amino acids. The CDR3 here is CASRLQAYNPTDTQYF. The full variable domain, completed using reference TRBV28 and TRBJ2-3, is DVKVTQSSRYLVKRTGEKVFLECVQDMDHENMFWYRQDPGLGLRLIYFSYDVKMKEKGDIPEGYSVSREKKERFSLILESASTNQTSMYLCASRLQAYNPTDTQYFGPGTRLTVL.

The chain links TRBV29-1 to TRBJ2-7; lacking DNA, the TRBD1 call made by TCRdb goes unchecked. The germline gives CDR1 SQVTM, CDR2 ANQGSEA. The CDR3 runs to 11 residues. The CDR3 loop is CSVGLGGEQYF.

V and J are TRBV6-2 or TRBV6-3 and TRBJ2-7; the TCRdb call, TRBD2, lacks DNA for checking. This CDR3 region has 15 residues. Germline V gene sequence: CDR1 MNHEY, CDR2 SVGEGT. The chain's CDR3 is CASTPLGEGEYEQYF.

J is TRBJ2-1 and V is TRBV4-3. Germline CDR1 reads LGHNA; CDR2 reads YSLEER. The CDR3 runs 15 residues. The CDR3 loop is CASSQDWTDYNEQFF.

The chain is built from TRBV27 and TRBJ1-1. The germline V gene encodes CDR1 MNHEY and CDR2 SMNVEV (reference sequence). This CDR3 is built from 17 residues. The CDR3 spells CASSLGPSVSISAEAFF.

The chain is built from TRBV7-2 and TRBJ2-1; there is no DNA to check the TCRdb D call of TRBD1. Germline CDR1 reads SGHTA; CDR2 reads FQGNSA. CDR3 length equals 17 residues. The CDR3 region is CASSLLPRPSSYNEQFF. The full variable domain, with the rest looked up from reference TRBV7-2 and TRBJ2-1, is GAGVSQSPSNKVTEKGKDVELRCDPISGHTALYWYRQSLGQGLEFLIYFQGNSAPDKSGLPSDRFSAERTGGSVSTLTIQRTQQEDSAVYLCASSLLPRPSSYNEQFFGPGTRLTVL.

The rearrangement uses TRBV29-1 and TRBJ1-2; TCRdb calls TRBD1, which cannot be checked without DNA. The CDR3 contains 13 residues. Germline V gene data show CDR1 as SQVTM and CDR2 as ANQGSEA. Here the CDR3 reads CSVGQGPNYGYTF.

CDR3 sequence: CATTPTTTYNEQFF. The rearrangement uses TRBV19 and TRBJ2-1. The germline V gene has CDR1 LNHDA and CDR2 SQIVND (reference sequence). The CDR3 is 14 residues long.

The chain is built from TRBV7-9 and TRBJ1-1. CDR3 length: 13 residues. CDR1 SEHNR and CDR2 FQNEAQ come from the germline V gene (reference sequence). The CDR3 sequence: CASLGQGGTEAFF.

The CDR3 loop reads CASSLTGQGADEQYF. The V and J genes are TRBV7-3 and TRBJ2-7; TCRdb's D gene call, TRBD1, goes unchecked for lack of DNA. Germline CDR1 and CDR2: SGHTA and FQGTGA. The CDR3 sequence is 15 residues long.

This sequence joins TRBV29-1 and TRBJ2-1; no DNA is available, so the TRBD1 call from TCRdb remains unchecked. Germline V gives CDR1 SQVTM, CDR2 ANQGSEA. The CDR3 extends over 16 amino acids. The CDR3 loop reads CSVEDLGQGTNNEQFF.

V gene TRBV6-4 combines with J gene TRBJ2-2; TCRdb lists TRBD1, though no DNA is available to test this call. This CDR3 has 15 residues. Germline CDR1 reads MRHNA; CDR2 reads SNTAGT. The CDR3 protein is CASSSGTDETGELFF.

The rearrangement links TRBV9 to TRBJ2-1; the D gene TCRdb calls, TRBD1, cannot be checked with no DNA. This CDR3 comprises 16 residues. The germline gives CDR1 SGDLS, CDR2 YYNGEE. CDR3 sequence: CASSPPDRGQNNEQFF. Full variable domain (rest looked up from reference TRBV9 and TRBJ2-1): DSGVTQTPKHLITATGQRVTLRCSPRSGDLSVYWYQQSLDQGLQFLIQYYNGEERAKGNILERFSAQQFPDLHSELNLSSLELGDSALYFCASSPPDRGQNNEQFFGPGTRLTVL.

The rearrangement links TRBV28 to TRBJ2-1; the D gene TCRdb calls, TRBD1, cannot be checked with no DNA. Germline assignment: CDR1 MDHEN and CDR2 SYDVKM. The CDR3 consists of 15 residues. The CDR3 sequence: CASSLGQGLNNEQFF.

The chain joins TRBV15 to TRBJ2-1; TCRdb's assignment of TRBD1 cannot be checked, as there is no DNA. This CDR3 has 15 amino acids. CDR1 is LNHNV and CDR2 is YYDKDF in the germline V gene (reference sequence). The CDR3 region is CATSRETGGHNEQFF. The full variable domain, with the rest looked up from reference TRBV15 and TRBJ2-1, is DAMVIQNPRYQVTQFGKPVTLSCSQTLNHNVMYWYQQKSSQAPKLLFHYYDKDFNNEADTPDNFQSRRPNTSFCFLDIRSPGLGDTAMYLCATSRETGGHNEQFFGPGTRLTVL.

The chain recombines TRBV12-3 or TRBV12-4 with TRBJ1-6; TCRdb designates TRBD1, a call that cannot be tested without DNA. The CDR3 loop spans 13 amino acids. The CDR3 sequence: CASSAGTGPPLHF.

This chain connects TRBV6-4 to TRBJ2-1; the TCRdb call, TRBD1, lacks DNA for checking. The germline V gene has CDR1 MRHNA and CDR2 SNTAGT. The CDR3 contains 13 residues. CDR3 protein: CASSAGESNEQFF.

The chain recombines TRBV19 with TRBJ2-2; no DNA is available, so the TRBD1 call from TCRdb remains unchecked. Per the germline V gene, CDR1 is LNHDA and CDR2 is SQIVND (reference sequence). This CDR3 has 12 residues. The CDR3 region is CASKQGAGELFF.

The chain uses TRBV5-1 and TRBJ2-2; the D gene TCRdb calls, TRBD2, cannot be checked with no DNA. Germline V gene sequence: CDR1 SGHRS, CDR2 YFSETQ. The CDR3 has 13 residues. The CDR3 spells CASSLPVGLELFF.

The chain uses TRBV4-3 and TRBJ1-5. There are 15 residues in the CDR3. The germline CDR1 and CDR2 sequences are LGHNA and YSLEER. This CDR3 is CASSPGPWGNQPQHF.

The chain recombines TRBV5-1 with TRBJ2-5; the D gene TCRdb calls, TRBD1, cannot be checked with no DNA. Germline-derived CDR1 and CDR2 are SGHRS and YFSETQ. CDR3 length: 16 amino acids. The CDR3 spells CASSFGGEEYQETQYF.

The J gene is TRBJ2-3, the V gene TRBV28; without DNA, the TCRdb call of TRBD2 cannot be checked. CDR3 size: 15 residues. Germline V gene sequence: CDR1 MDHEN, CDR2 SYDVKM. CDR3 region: CASSPLAGGPDTQYF.

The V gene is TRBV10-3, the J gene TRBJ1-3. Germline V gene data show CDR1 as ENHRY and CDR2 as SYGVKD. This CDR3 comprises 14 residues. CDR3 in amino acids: CAISDIGTGNTIYF.

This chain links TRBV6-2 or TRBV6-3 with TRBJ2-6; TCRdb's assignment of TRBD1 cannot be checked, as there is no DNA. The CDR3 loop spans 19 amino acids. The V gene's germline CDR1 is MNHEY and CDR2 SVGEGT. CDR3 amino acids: CASSWDPGQEFSGANVLTF.

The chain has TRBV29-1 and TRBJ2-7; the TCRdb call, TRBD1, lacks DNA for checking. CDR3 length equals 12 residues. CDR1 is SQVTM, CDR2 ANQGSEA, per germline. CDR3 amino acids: CSVVGQAYEQYF.

CDR3 loop: CASSSAWDREVGYTF. The chain carries TRBV7-9 and TRBJ1-2; TCRdb calls TRBD1, which cannot be checked without DNA. This CDR3 is 15 amino acids long. From germline, CDR1 is SEHNR and CDR2 FQNEAQ (reference sequence).

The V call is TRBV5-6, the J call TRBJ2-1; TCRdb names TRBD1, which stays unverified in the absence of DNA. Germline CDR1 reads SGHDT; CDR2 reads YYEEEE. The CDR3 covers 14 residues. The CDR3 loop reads CASSHGTGNNEQFF.

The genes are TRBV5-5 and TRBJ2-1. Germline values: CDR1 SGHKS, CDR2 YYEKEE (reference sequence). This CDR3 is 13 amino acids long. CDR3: CASSPRVFNEQFF. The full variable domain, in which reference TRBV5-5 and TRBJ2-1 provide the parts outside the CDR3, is DAGVTQSPTHLIKTRGQQVTLRCSPISGHKSVSWYQQVLGQGPQFIFQYYEKEERGRGNFPDRFSARQFPNYSSELNVNALLLGDSALYLCASSPRVFNEQFFGPGTRLTVL.

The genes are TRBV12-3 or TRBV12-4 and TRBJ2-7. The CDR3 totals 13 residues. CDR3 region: CASSFAGEYEQYF.

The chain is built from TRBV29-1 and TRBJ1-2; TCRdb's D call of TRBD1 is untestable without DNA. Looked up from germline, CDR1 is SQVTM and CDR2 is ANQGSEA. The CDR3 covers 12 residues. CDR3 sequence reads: CSVAGGESGYTF.

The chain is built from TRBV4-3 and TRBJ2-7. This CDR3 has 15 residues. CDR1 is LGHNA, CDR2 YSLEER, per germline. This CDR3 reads CASSHTLGESYEQYF.